The present T cell receptor beta chain was sequenced within a study of identical twins. MiXCR, run by TCRdb on the 5' RACE reads, gives a single entry per CDR3 protein. The profile shows 400,000 to 550,000 distinct CDR3 sequences, roughly an eighth of them singletons. This clonotype was seen more than once but under ten times. V lost 4 bases, J lost 4 bases, and 6 bases stayed unmatched. This CDR3 has 16 residues. CDR1 is MNHEY and CDR2 is SVGEGT in the germline V gene. Separately, the same data were catalogued under a study of yellow fever vaccine responses in identical twins.

The receptor was isolated from a woman in her late teens or twenties in good health. The chain recombines TRBV6-2 or TRBV6-3 with TRBJ2-2, with 10 bases fitting TRBD2. Sequenced material: CD4+ T cells sorted from blood. CDR3 region: CASSFTLAGATGELFF. CDR3 DNA sequence: TGTGCCAGCAGTTTCACCCTAGCGGGAGCCACCGGGGAGCTGTTTTTT.